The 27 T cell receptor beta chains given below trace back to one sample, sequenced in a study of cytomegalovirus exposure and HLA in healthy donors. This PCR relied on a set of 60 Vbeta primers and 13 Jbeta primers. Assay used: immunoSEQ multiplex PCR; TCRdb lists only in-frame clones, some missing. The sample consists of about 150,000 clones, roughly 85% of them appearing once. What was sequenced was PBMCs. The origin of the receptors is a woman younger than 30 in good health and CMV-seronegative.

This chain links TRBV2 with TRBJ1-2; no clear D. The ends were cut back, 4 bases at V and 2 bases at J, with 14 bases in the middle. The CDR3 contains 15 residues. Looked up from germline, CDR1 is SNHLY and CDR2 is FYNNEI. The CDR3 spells CASSALPGENYGYTF. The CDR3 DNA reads TGTGCCAGCAGTGCCCTCCCGGGAGAAAACTATGGCTACACCTTC.

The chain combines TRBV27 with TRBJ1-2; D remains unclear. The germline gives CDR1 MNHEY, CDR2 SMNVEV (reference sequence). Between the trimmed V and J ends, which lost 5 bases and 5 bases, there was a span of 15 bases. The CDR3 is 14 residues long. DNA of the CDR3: TGTGCCAGCAGTCTCTCCTTTACAGCTTATGGCTACACCTTC. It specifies CASSLSFTAYGYTF.

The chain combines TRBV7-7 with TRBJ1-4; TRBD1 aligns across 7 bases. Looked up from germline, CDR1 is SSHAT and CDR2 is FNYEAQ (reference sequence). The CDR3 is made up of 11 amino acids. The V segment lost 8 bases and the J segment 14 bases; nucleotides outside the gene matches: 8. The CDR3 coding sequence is TGTGCCAGCGACAGGGCGTGTGACCTGTTTTTT. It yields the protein CASDRACDLFF. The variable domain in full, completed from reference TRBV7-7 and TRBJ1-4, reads GAGVSQSPRYKVTKRGQDVTLRCDPISSHATLYWYQQALGQGPEFLTYFNYEAQPDKSGLPSDRFSAERPEGSISTLTIQRTEQRDSAMYRCASDRACDLFFGSGTQLSVL.

CDR3 region: CASSVNDRIDGYTF. The CDR3 coding sequence is TGTGCCAGCAGCGTAAACGACAGGATTGATGGCTACACCTTC. V gene TRBV9 combines with J gene TRBJ1-2; the D gene is possibly TRBD1 (6 bases). The germline V gene has CDR1 SGDLS and CDR2 YYNGEE. Between the trimmed V and J ends, which lost 1 base and 6 bases, there was a span of 13 bases. There are 14 residues in the CDR3.

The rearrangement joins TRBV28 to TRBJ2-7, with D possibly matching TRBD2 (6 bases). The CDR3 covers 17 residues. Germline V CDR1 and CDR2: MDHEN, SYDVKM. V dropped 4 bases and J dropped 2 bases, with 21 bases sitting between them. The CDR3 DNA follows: TGTGCCAGCAGTTATTTCCGCTTAACGGGAGTAGCCTACGAGCAGTACTTC. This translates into CASSYFRLTGVAYEQYF.

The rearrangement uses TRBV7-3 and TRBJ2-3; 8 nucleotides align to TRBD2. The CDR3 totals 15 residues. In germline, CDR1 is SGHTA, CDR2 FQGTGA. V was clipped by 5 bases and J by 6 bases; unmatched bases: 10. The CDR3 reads CASSPSGTSSDTQYF. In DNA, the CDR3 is TGTGCCAGCAGCCCATCCGGGACTAGTTCTGATACGCAGTATTTT. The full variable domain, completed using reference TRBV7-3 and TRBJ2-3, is GAGVSQTPSNKVTEKGKYVELRCDPISGHTALYWYRQSLGQGPEFLIYFQGTGAADDSGLPNDRFFAVRPEGSVSTLKIQRTERGDSAVYLCASSPSGTSSDTQYFGPGTRLTVL.

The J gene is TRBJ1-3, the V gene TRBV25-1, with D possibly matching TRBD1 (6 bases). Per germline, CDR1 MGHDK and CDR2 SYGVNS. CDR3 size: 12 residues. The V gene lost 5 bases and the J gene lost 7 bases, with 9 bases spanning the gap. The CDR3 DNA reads TGTGCCAGCAGTAGCCAGGGGAACACCATATATTTT. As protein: CASSSQGNTIYF.

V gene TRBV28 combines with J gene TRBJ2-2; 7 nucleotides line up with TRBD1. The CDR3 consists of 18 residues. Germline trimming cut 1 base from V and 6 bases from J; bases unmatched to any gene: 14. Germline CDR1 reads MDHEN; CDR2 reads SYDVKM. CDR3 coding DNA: TGTGCCAGCAGTTTATCCCACCACAGGGGTGGAGTGTCCGGGGAGCTGTTTTTT. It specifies CASSLSHHRGGVSGELFF. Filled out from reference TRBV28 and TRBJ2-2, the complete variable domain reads DVKVTQSSRYLVKRTGEKVFLECVQDMDHENMFWYRQDPGLGLRLIYFSYDVKMKEKGDIPEGYSVSREKKERFSLILESASTNQTSMYLCASSLSHHRGGVSGELFFGEGSRLTVL.

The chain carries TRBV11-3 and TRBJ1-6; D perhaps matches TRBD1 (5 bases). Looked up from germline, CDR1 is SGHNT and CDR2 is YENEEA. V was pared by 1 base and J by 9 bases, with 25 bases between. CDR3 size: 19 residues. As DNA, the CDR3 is TGTGCCAGCAGCTTAGTTTCTGGCGGGACCGCTCCTCTGGGTTCACCCCTCCACTTT. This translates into CASSLVSGGTAPLGSPLHF.

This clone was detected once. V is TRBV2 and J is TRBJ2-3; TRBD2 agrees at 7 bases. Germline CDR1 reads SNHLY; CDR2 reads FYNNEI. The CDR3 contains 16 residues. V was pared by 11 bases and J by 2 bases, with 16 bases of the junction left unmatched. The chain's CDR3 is CASSRGERRFTDTQYF. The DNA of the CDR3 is TGTGCCTCAAGCCGGGGGGAGCGGAGATTCACAGATACGCAGTATTTT.

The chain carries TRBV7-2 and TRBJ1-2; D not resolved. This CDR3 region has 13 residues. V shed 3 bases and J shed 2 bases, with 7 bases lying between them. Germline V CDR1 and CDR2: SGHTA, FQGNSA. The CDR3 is CASSFPGNYGYTF. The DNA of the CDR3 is TGTGCCAGCAGCTTCCCAGGAAACTATGGCTACACCTTC.

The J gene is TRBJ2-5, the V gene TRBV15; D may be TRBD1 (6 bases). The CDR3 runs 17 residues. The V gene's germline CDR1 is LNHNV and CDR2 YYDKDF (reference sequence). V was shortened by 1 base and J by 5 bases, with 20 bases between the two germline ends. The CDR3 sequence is CATSRGQGKGGQETQYF. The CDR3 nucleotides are TGTGCCACCAGCAGAGGGCAGGGGAAGGGTGGTCAGGAGACCCAGTACTTC.

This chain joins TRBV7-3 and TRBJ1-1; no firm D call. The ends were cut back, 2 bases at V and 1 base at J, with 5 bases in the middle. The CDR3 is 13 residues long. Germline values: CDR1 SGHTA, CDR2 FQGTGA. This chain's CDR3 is CASSLSGNTEAFF. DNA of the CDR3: TGTGCCAGCAGCTTATCGGGGAACACTGAAGCTTTCTTT.

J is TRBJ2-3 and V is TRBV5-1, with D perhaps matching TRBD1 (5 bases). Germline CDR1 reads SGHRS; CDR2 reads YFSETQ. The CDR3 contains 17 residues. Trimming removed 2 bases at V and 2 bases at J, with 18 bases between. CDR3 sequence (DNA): TGCGCCAGCAGCTTCCCCTCGCAGGGTGGATTCACAGATACGCAGTATTTT. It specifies CASSFPSQGGFTDTQYF.

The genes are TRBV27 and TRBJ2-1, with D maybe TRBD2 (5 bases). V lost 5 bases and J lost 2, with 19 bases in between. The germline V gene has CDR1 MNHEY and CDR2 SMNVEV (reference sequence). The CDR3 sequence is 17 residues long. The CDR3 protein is CASSPRPTGSPYNEQFF. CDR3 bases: TGTGCCAGCAGTCCCAGACCCACGGGATCCCCCTACAATGAGCAGTTCTTC.

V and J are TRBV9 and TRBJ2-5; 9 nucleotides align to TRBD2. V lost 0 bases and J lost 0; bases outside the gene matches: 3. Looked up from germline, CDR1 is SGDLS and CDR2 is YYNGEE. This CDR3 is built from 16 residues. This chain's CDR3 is CASSVESGGYQETQYF. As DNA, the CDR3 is TGTGCCAGCAGCGTAGAAAGCGGGGGGTACCAAGAGACCCAGTACTTC.

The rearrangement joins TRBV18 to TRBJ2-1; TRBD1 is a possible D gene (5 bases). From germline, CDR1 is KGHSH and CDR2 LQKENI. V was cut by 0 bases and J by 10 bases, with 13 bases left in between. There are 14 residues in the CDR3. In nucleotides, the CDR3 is TGTGCCAGCTCACCACCGGTAGGGGCCGGAGAGCAGTTCTTC. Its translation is CASSPPVGAGEQFF.

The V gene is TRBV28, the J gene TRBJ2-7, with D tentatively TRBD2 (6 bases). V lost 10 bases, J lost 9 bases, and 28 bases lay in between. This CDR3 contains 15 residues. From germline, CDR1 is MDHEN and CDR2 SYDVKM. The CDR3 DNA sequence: TGTGCCACTTCGAGGATAGGGACTGATGTTTTAGGGCAGTACTTC. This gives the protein CATSRIGTDVLGQYF.

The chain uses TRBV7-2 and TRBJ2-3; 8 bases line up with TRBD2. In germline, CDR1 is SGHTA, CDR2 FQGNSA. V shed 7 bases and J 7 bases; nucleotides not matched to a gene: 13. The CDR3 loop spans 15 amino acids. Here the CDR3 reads CASNRGGSDLNTQYF. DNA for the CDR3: TGTGCCAGCAACCGGGGGGGATCGGATCTAAATACGCAGTATTTT.

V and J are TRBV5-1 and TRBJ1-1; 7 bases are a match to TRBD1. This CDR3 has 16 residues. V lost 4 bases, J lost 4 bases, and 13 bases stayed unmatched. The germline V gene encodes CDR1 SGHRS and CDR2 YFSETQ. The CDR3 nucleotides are TGCGCCAGCAGCCTCAACACCGGGACAGTAAGCACTGAAGCTTTCTTT. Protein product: CASSLNTGTVSTEAFF.

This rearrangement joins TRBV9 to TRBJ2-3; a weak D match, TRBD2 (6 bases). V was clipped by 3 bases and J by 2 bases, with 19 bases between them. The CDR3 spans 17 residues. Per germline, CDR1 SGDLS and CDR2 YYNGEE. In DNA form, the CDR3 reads TGTGCCAGCAGCGCCCTGGGAGGTGCCGCTCTCACAGATACGCAGTATTTT. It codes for CASSALGGAALTDTQYF.

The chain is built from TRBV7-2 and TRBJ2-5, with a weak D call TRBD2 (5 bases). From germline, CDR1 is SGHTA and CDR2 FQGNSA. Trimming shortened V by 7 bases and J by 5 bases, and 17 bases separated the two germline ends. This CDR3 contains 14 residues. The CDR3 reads CASIPKASWETQYF. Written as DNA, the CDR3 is TGTGCCAGCATCCCAAAGGCTAGCTGGGAGACCCAGTACTTC.

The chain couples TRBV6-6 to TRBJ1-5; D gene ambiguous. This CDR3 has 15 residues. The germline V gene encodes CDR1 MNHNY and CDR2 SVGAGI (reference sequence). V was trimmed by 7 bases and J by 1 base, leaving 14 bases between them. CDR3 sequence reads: CASNGRGFSNQPQHF. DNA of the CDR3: TGTGCCAGCAACGGGCGGGGATTCAGCAATCAGCCCCAGCATTTT.

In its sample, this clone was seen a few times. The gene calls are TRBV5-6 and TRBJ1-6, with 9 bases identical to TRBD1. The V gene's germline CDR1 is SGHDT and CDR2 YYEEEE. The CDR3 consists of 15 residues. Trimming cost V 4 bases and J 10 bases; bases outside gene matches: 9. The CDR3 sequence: CASSPLQGAESPLHF. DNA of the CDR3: TGTGCCAGCAGCCCACTACAGGGGGCTGAGTCACCCCTCCACTTT.

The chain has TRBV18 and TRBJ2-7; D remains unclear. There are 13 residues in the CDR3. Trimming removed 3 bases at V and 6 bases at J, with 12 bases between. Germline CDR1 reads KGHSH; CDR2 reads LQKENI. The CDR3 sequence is CASSPPGPSEQYF. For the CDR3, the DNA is TGTGCCAGCTCACCGCCGGGTCCCAGCGAGCAGTACTTC.

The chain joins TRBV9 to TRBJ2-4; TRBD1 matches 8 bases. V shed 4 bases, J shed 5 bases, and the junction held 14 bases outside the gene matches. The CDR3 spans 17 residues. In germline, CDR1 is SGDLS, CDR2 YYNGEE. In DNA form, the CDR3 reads TGTGCCAGCAGCCTCGGGACAGGCGCTAGGTCCCAAAACATTCAGTACTTC. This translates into CASSLGTGARSQNIQYF.

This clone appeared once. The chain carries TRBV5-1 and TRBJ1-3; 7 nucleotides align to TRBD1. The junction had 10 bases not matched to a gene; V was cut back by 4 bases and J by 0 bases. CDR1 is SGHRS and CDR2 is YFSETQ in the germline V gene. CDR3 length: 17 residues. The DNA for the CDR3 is TGCGCCAGCAGCAATCCTGACAGGGCTAGCTCTGGAAACACCATATATTTT. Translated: CASSNPDRASSGNTIYF.